Sequencing of this TCR beta chain was carried out in a study of cytomegalovirus exposure and HLA in healthy donors. Details on this clone: The junction and the germline gene differ at one end; a read error may be behind it.

Primers included in the PCR were 60 Vbeta and 13 Jbeta primers. Method: immunoSEQ multiplex PCR; TCRdb's copy keeps in-frame clones and lacks some. There are roughly 90,000 clones in the sample; over 65% occur only once, and roughly 4.2% lies in the top ten. This receptor was obtained from a middle-aged woman in good health and CMV-seropositive. Sample: PBMCs.

Written as DNA, the CDR3 is TGTGCTAGCAGCTTAGGTCCGGCGGGCTCTCTGGGGGAGCAGTACTTC. This gives the protein CASSLGPAGSLGEQYF. This chain connects TRBV7-7 to TRBJ2-7; perhaps TRBD2 as D (5 bases). This CDR3 has 16 amino acids. Germline V gene data show CDR1 as SSHAT and CDR2 as FNYEAQ (reference sequence).